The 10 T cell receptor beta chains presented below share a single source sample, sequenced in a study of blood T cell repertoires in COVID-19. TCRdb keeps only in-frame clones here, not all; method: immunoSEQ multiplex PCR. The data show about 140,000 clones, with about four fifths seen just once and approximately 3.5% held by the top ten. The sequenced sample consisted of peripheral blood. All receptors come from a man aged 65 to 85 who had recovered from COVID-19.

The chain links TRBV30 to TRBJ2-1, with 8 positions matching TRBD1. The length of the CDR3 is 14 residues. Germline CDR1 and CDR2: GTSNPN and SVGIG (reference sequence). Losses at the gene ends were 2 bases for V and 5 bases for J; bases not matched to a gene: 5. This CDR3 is CAWSPGQGHNEQFF. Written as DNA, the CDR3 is TGTGCCTGGAGTCCAGGACAGGGCCACAATGAGCAGTTCTTC.

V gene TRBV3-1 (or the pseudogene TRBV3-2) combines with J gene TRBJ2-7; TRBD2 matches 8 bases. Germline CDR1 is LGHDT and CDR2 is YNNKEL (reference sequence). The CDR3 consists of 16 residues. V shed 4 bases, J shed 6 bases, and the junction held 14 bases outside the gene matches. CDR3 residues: CASSPPWAGGGTEQYF. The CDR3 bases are TGTGCCAGCAGCCCTCCTTGGGCGGGAGGAGGGACCGAGCAGTACTTC.

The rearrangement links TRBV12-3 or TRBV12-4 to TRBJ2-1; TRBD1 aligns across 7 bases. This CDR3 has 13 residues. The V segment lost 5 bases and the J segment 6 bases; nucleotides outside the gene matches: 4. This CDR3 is CASSPPGGNEQFF. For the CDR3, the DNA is TGTGCCAGCAGTCCTCCAGGGGGCAATGAGCAGTTCTTC.

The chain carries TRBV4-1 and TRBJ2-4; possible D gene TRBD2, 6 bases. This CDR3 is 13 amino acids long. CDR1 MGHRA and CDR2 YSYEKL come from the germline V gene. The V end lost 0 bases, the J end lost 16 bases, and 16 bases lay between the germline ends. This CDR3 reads CASSQEGYRESYF. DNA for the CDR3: TGCGCCAGCAGCCAAGAGGGCTACCGGGAGTCTTACTTC.

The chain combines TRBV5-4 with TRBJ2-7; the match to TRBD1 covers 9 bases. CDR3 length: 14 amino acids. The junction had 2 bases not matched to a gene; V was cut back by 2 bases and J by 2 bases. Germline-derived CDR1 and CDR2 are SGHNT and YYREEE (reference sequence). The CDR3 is CASSLTGGTYEQYF. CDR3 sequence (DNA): TGTGCCAGCAGCTTAACAGGGGGCACCTACGAGCAGTACTTC.

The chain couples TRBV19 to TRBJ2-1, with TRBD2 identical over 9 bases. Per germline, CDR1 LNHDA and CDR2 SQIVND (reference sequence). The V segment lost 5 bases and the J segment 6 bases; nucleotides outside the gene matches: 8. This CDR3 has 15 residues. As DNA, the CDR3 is TGTGCCAGTAGTTCCTTAGCGGGAGAGGGCAATGAGCAGTTCTTC. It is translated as CASSSLAGEGNEQFF.

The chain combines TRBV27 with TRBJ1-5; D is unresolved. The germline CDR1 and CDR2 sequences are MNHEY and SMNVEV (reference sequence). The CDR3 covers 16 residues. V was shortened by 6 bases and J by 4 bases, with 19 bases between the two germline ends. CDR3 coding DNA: TGTGCCAGCAGGCCACTAGATAGCGGGCCAAATCAGCCCCAGCATTTT. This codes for CASRPLDSGPNQPQHF.

CDR3 residues: CASSLAGGNQPQHF. Here the CDR3 DNA reads TGTGCCAGCAGCTTGGCGGGAGGCAATCAGCCCCAGCATTTT. The genes are TRBV7-9 and TRBJ1-5; D gene ambiguous. Germline values: CDR1 SEHNR, CDR2 FQNEAQ (reference sequence). The CDR3 is made up of 14 amino acids. V was cut by 3 bases and J by 2 bases, with 8 bases left in between.

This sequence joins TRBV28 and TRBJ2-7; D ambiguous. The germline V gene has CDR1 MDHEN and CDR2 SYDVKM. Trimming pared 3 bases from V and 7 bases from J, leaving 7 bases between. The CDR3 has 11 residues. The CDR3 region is CASSFRLEQYF. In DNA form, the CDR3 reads TGTGCCAGCAGTTTTCGTCTGGAGCAGTACTTC.

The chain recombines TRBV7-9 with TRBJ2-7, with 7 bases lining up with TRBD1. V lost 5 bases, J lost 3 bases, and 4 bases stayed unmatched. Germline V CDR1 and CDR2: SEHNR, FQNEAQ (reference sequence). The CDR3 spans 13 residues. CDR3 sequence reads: CASSPDRNYEQYF. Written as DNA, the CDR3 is TGTGCCAGCAGCCCGGACAGGAACTACGAGCAGTACTTC.